Below are 21 T cell receptor beta chains sequenced from a single sample in a study of blood T cell repertoires in COVID-19. Assay used: immunoSEQ multiplex PCR; TCRdb lists only in-frame clones, some missing. This table holds around 250,000 clones, around 93% found once. The sample consisted of PBMCs or T cells enriched from blood (not recorded which). The receptors originated from a human donor in a cohort exposed to, infected with or recovered from COVID-19 (not recorded which). The donor label of this sample is uncertain.

V usage is TRBV3-1 (or the pseudogene TRBV3-2) and J usage is TRBJ2-1; D is unclear. CDR1 LGHDT and CDR2 YNNKEL come from the germline V gene (reference sequence). The V gene lost 1 base and the J gene lost 2 bases, with 6 bases spanning the gap. CDR3 length equals 14 residues. The CDR3 DNA sequence: TGTGCCAGCAGCCAAGTTGGGCCCTACAATGAGCAGTTCTTC. Its protein is CASSQVGPYNEQFF.

The chain has TRBV6-5 and TRBJ1-4; 9 bases agree with TRBD1. Looked up from germline, CDR1 is MNHEY and CDR2 is SVGAGI. The CDR3 is 15 residues long. Unmatched junction bases numbered 12, after V lost 6 bases and J lost 10 bases. The DNA of the CDR3 is TGTGCCAGCAGGGGACAGGGAAGCATGTCCGCAAAACTGTTTTTT. This codes for CASRGQGSMSAKLFF.

The rearrangement uses TRBV9 and TRBJ2-6; D gene ambiguous. This CDR3 comprises 16 residues. Germline values: CDR1 SGDLS, CDR2 YYNGEE. The ends were cut back, 7 bases at V and 0 bases at J, with 14 bases in the middle. The CDR3, as DNA: TGTGCCAGCGCCCGCCCATCGGGCTCTGGGGCCAACGTCCTGACTTTC. Translated: CASARPSGSGANVLTF. Based on the CDR3 plus reference TRBV9 and TRBJ2-6, the full variable domain is DSGVTQTPKHLITATGQRVTLRCSPRSGDLSVYWYQQSLDQGLQFLIQYYNGEERAKGNILERFSAQQFPDLHSELNLSSLELGDSALYFCASARPSGSGANVLTFGAGSRLTVL.

The chain uses TRBV27 and TRBJ2-3, with TRBD1 identical over 7 bases. The CDR3 is 12 residues long. Trimming took 2 bases from V and 9 from J; bases not matched to a gene: 2. The germline V gene encodes CDR1 MNHEY and CDR2 SMNVEV (reference sequence). This CDR3 is CASSLDRATQYF. Here the CDR3 DNA reads TGTGCCAGCAGTTTAGACAGGGCAACGCAGTATTTT.

J is TRBJ2-7 and V is TRBV5-1; D is possibly TRBD1 (6 bases). CDR1 and CDR2 from the germline V gene are SGHRS and YFSETQ. The germline V and J ends were trimmed by 6 bases and 0 bases, with 13 bases remaining between them. The CDR3 has 14 amino acids. The DNA for the CDR3 is TGCGCCAGCAAGGGGACACCGAGCTCCTACGAGCAGTACTTC. Amino acids: CASKGTPSSYEQYF.

V and J are TRBV19 and TRBJ1-6; 7 bases agree with TRBD1. V trimming: 7 bases; J trimming: 9 bases; junction bases outside the gene matches: 6. The CDR3 has 13 residues. Germline assignment: CDR1 LNHDA and CDR2 SQIVND (reference sequence). The CDR3 protein is CASTAGGISPLHF. In DNA form, the CDR3 reads TGTGCCAGTACGGCAGGGGGAATTTCACCCCTCCACTTT.

This chain links TRBV19 with TRBJ1-2, with 7 bases identical to TRBD1. From germline, CDR1 is LNHDA and CDR2 SQIVND (reference sequence). The CDR3 sequence is 14 residues long. Losses at the gene ends were 6 bases for V and 4 bases for J; bases not matched to a gene: 8. The CDR3 sequence: CASSAPGQLYGYTF. The CDR3 nucleotides read TGTGCCAGTAGCGCCCCGGGACAGCTCTATGGCTACACCTTC.

CDR3 sequence reads: CASSLPHRGYSGANVLTF. The CDR3 DNA reads as TGTGCCAGTAGTCTCCCTCACAGGGGCTACTCTGGGGCCAACGTCCTGACTTTC. The chain recombines TRBV19 with TRBJ2-6; 7 bases agree with TRBD1. Trimming at V came to 5 bases and at J to 0 bases, leaving 10 bases not matched to a gene. Germline CDR1 LNHDA, CDR2 SQIVND (reference sequence). The CDR3 covers 18 residues. The complete variable domain, with remaining parts taken from reference TRBV19 and TRBJ2-6, reads DGGITQSPKYLFRKEGQNVTLSCEQNLNHDAMYWYRQDPGQGLRLIYYSQIVNDFQKGDIAEGYSVSREKKESFPLTVTSAQKNPTAFYLCASSLPHRGYSGANVLTFGAGSRLTVL.

The chain joins TRBV28 to TRBJ2-7; 7 bases are shared with TRBD1. The CDR3 is 14 amino acids. The germline gives CDR1 MDHEN, CDR2 SYDVKM. Trimming took 3 bases from V and 2 from J; bases not matched to a gene: 4. The CDR3 spells CASSLGQSAYEQYF. In nucleotides, the CDR3 is TGTGCCAGCAGTTTGGGACAGAGTGCCTACGAGCAGTACTTC.

In this sample, this clone turned up once. The J gene is TRBJ2-2, the V gene TRBV11-2; 9 nucleotides line up with TRBD1. This CDR3 spans 15 amino acids. The germline V gene has CDR1 SGHAT and CDR2 FQNNGV. The junction had 8 bases not matched to a gene; V was cut back by 6 bases and J by 6 bases. The CDR3 spells CASSSGTGLAGELFF. CDR3 DNA: TGTGCCAGCAGTTCCGGGACAGGGTTAGCCGGGGAGCTGTTTTTT.

This chain uses TRBV2 with TRBJ2-7; TRBD2 is a possible D gene (6 bases). This CDR3 has 15 amino acids. V was cut by 0 bases and J by 1 base, with 10 bases left in between. Looked up from germline, CDR1 is SNHLY and CDR2 is FYNNEI. This CDR3 reads CASSEAETSSYEQYF. CDR3 DNA: TGTGCCAGCAGTGAAGCGGAGACTAGTTCCTACGAGCAGTACTTC.

V usage is TRBV11-2 and J usage is TRBJ1-1; D gene uncertain. The germline V gene has CDR1 SGHAT and CDR2 FQNNGV. The CDR3 is 13 amino acids. With 4 bases removed from V and 3 bases from J, the gap between germline ends came to 9 bases. The DNA of the CDR3 is TGTGCCAGCAGCTCTAATCGGGACACTGAAGCTTTCTTT. Translating gives CASSSNRDTEAFF. The variable domain in full, with the rest retrieved from reference TRBV11-2 and TRBJ1-1, is EAGVAQSPRYKIIEKRQSVAFWCNPISGHATLYWYQQILGQGPKLLIQFQNNGVVDDSQLPKDRFSAERLKGVDSTLKIQPAKLEDSAVYLCASSSNRDTEAFFGQGTRLTVV.

The chain is built from TRBV4-1 and TRBJ1-4, with a possible D match to TRBD1 (5 bases). CDR3 length: 16 amino acids. Germline assignment: CDR1 MGHRA and CDR2 YSYEKL. Trimming stripped 0 bases from V and 7 bases from J, with 15 bases between. CDR3 coding DNA: TGCGCCAGCAGCCAAGACGGGCAGGGAGGCGGTGAAAAACTGTTTTTT. It is translated as CASSQDGQGGGEKLFF.

The chain recombines TRBV7-2 with TRBJ2-7, with TRBD2 matching over 11 bases. CDR3 length equals 15 residues. With 6 bases clipped from V and 0 bases from J, the junction kept 4 bases outside the gene matches. Germline-derived CDR1 and CDR2 are SGHTA and FQGNSA. Here the CDR3 reads CASSSTSGDSYEQYF. CDR3 coding DNA: TGTGCCAGCAGTTCGACTAGCGGGGACTCCTACGAGCAGTACTTC.

The rearrangement joins TRBV5-6 to TRBJ2-2; no reliable D call. The CDR3 has 13 residues. Looked up from germline, CDR1 is SGHDT and CDR2 is YYEEEE. The V end lost 2 bases, the J end lost 3 bases, and 5 bases lay between the germline ends. The CDR3 nucleotides read TGTGCCAGCAGCTTTTGGCACACCGGGGAGCTGTTTTTT. This sequence encodes CASSFWHTGELFF.

The rearrangement uses TRBV4-2 and TRBJ1-5; 10 bases map to TRBD1. Germline V CDR1 and CDR2: LGHNA, YNFKEQ. V lost 1 base and J lost 6; bases outside the gene matches: 3. The CDR3 covers 15 residues. CDR3 sequence reads: CASSQGTGGLQPQHF. The CDR3 coding sequence is TGTGCCAGCAGCCAAGGGACAGGGGGACTTCAGCCCCAGCATTTT.

A single count supports this clone. J is TRBJ2-5 and V is TRBV7-9, with D possibly matching TRBD1 (6 bases). Per the germline V gene, CDR1 is SEHNR and CDR2 is FQNEAQ (reference sequence). Deletions cut 2 bases from V and 1 base from J, with 11 bases between. The CDR3 is made up of 15 amino acids. The chain's CDR3 is CASSLRFRGQETQYF. The CDR3 DNA sequence: TGTGCCAGCAGCTTACGTTTCAGGGGCCAAGAGACCCAGTACTTC.

The rearrangement joins TRBV30 to TRBJ1-6, with D possibly TRBD1 on 5 matching bases. CDR1 and CDR2 from the germline V gene are GTSNPN and SVGIG (reference sequence). Trimming removed 3 bases from V and 9 bases from J, with 18 bases in between. The CDR3 is made up of 15 amino acids. The DNA for the CDR3 is TGTGCCTGGAGCGAAGGGGACTTCGGGGCTTCACCCCTCCACTTT. Translated: CAWSEGDFGASPLHF.

This clone was counted a single time. CDR3 bases: TGCGCCAGCAGTGACTCGGGACAGCCTGAAGCTTTCTTT. Translation gives CASSDSGQPEAFF. The gene calls are TRBV10-1 and TRBJ1-1; 7 bases match TRBD1. This CDR3 contains 13 residues. Germline values: CDR1 WNHNN, CDR2 SYGVQD (reference sequence). V was clipped by 3 bases and J by 6 bases; unmatched bases: 4.

The chain joins TRBV7-9 to TRBJ1-4; 7 bases align to TRBD1. The CDR3 spans 15 residues. After removal of 0 bases from V and 7 bases from J, the junction contained 5 bases not matched to a gene. CDR1 is SEHNR, CDR2 FQNEAQ, per germline (reference sequence). The CDR3 DNA is TGTGCCAGCAGCTTAGCGGCAGGGGGTGGTGAAAAACTGTTTTTT. It translates to CASSLAAGGGEKLFF.

The CDR3 spells CASSQETTGQETQYF. Written as DNA, the CDR3 is TGTGCCAGCAGCCAAGAAACGACAGGACAAGAGACCCAGTACTTC. The rearrangement links TRBV3-1 (or the pseudogene TRBV3-2) to TRBJ2-5; weak D call: TRBD1 (6 bases). The germline V and J ends were trimmed by 0 bases and 2 bases, with 10 bases remaining between them. This CDR3 is built from 15 residues. The germline CDR1 and CDR2 sequences are LGHDT and YNNKEL (reference sequence).